Below, 10 T cell receptor beta chains from the same sample are listed, as sequenced in a study of shared clonotypes between healthy human individuals. Produced via immunoSEQ multiplex PCR; TCRdb's table is partial and in-frame only. This sample has 1.6 million or so clones, with approximately 98.5% found just once. Sequenced: naive CD4+ T cells sorted from blood. Subset given: CD45RA+ positively selected. Every receptor here comes from a man under 40 in good health.

In nucleotides, the CDR3 is TGTGCCAGCAGCGTCTCTCCGGGGGGCGAGCAGTACTTC. Translating it yields CASSVSPGGEQYF. The genes are TRBV14 and TRBJ2-7; 7 nucleotides match TRBD2. Trimming removed 5 bases from V and 6 bases from J; junction bases left unmatched: 7. Germline lookup yields CDR1 SGHDN and CDR2 FVKESK. CDR3 length: 13 residues.

The chain combines TRBV30 with TRBJ2-7; D gene ambiguous. The germline gives CDR1 GTSNPN, CDR2 SVGIG (reference sequence). The CDR3 is made up of 11 amino acids. V was cut by 5 bases and J by 4 bases, with 9 bases left in between. The CDR3 loop is CAWFSTYEQYF. The CDR3 bases are TGTGCCTGGTTTTCCACTTACGAGCAGTACTTC.

This rearrangement joins TRBV5-1 to TRBJ2-5, with a possible D match to TRBD1 (6 bases). The germline gives CDR1 SGHRS, CDR2 YFSETQ. V lost 4 bases and J 8 bases, leaving 27 bases between the germline ends. The CDR3 covers 17 residues. In DNA form, the CDR3 reads TGCGCCAGCAGCCCCGACCGGGACATGGCCCGAGGAGAAACCCAGTACTTC. Its translation: CASSPDRDMARGETQYF. The complete variable domain, with remaining parts taken from reference TRBV5-1 and TRBJ2-5, reads KAGVTQTPRYLIKTRGQQVTLSCSPISGHRSVSWYQQTPGQGLQFLFEYFSETQRNKGNFPGRFSGRQFSNSRSEMNVSTLELGDSALYLCASSPDRDMARGETQYFGPGTRLLVL.

The rearrangement uses TRBV7-9 and TRBJ2-7; 11 positions match TRBD2. The CDR3 runs 16 residues. CDR1 SEHNR and CDR2 FQNEAQ come from the germline V gene (reference sequence). The J segment lost 5 bases and the V segment lost 7 bases, leaving 13 bases of the junction unmatched. The CDR3 loop is CASTGLAGGLPDEQYF. CDR3 in DNA: TGTGCCAGCACCGGATTAGCGGGAGGGCTGCCCGACGAGCAGTACTTC.

This rearrangement joins TRBV10-3 to TRBJ2-7, with no clear D. The CDR3 is 12 amino acids. Germline lookup yields CDR1 ENHRY and CDR2 SYGVKD. V lost 10 bases, J lost 3 bases, and 13 bases lay in between. The CDR3 sequence: CATGQIDYEQYF. The DNA of the CDR3 is TGTGCCACCGGTCAAATAGACTACGAGCAGTACTTC.

V and J are TRBV4-1 and TRBJ2-7; 7 bases map to TRBD2. There are 15 residues in the CDR3. Trimming took 1 base from V and 0 from J; bases not matched to a gene: 3. Germline V CDR1 and CDR2: MGHRA, YSYEKL. CDR3 protein: CASSQGGGSSYEQYF. The CDR3 DNA follows: TGCGCCAGCAGCCAAGGGGGGGGTTCCTCCTACGAGCAGTACTTC.

This chain joins TRBV29-1 and TRBJ2-1; no reliable D call. This CDR3 comprises 11 residues. Germline CDR1 and CDR2: SQVTM and ANQGSEA. Trimming cost V 2 bases and J 7 bases, with 6 bases left between them. The CDR3 is CSVERHNEQFF. In DNA form, the CDR3 reads TGCAGCGTTGAACGCCATAATGAGCAGTTCTTC.

The V call is TRBV27, the J call TRBJ2-1; D is ambiguous. Trimming left V 5 bases short and J 2 bases short, with 13 bases between. This CDR3 is built from 15 residues. Per the germline V gene, CDR1 is MNHEY and CDR2 is SMNVEV (reference sequence). Here the CDR3 DNA reads TGTGCCAGCAGTACCGCTCCCCCGACCTACAATGAGCAGTTCTTC. Amino acid sequence: CASSTAPPTYNEQFF.

CDR3: CASSLARTSYNEQFF. The CDR3 DNA follows: TGTGCCAGCAGCTTAGCACGAACCTCCTACAATGAGCAGTTCTTC. V gene TRBV5-6 combines with J gene TRBJ2-1, with no clear D. CDR3 size: 15 residues. The germline gives CDR1 SGHDT, CDR2 YYEEEE. Trimming left V 2 bases short and J 0 bases short, with 9 bases between.

The CDR3, as DNA: TGTGCCAGCAGCCAAGATGCCCTAGCGGGAGTCTACGAGCAGTACTTC. Protein sequence: CASSQDALAGVYEQYF. The chain is built from TRBV4-2 and TRBJ2-7; 10 nucleotides line up with TRBD2. Germline trimming cut 0 bases from V and 3 bases from J; bases unmatched to any gene: 5. The V gene's germline CDR1 is LGHNA and CDR2 YNFKEQ. The CDR3 extends over 16 amino acids.